A single sample is the source of the 12 T cell receptor beta chains below, sequenced in a study of breast tumors, draining lymph nodes, adjacent tissues. A single record per CDR3 protein comes from TCRdb applying MiXCR to the multiplex PCR reads. The sample has about 200,000 distinct CDR3 sequences; 25% to 40% are singletons. The lymph nodes were axillary draining lymph nodes from breast cancer patients. Sequenced input: axillary lymph node tissue. Receptor source: a female donor with breast cancer. Some clones in this sample may be carry-over from other donors' samples.

The rearrangement uses TRBV9 and TRBJ1-6, with 8 bases that match TRBD1. V shed 4 bases, J shed 7 bases, and the junction held 7 bases outside the gene matches. The CDR3 totals 15 residues. In germline, CDR1 is SGDLS, CDR2 YYNGEE. The CDR3 sequence is CASSKGTGANSPLHF. The DNA of the CDR3 is TGTGCCAGCAGCAAAGGGACAGGAGCCAATTCACCCCTCCACTTT.

This clonotype was picked up many times. V and J are TRBV19 and TRBJ2-1, with D tentatively TRBD2 (6 bases). The CDR3 contains 14 residues. The V gene lost 2 bases and the J gene lost 7 bases, with 12 bases spanning the gap. Germline CDR1 reads LNHDA; CDR2 reads SQIVND (reference sequence). CDR3 DNA: TGTGCCAGTAGTATAAGGGTTAGCGGTAATGAGCAGTTCTTC. Its translation: CASSIRVSGNEQFF. The full variable domain, rest sourced from reference TRBV19 and TRBJ2-1, is DGGITQSPKYLFRKEGQNVTLSCEQNLNHDAMYWYRQDPGQGLRLIYYSQIVNDFQKGDIAEGYSVSREKKESFPLTVTSAQKNPTAFYLCASSIRVSGNEQFFGPGTRLTVL.

In its sample, this clonotype was seen many times. The V gene is TRBV12-5, the J gene TRBJ2-5, with 8 nucleotides matching TRBD2. The CDR3 spans 12 residues. V trimming: 7 bases; J trimming: 7 bases; junction bases outside the gene matches: 5. Germline CDR1 reads LGHNT; CDR2 reads FRNRAP. CDR3 coding DNA: TGTGCTAGTGCCCACGGGGGGGGGACCCAGTACTTC. It yields the protein CASAHGGGTQYF.

This clonotype was recorded many times. This sequence joins TRBV6-5 and TRBJ1-6; 7 bases are a match to TRBD1. The V and J ends lost 2 bases and 5 bases, in that order; junction bases with no gene match: 12. Germline CDR1 is MNHEY and CDR2 is SVGAGI. The CDR3 sequence is 18 residues long. The CDR3 DNA reads TGTGCCAGCAGTTACAGACCAACCCCAGGGGGTCATAATTCACCCCTCCACTTT. Amino acid sequence: CASSYRPTPGGHNSPLHF.

This chain joins TRBV29-1 and TRBJ2-7; 12 bases are shared with TRBD1. The CDR3 totals 13 residues. Trimming cost V 8 bases and J 0 bases; bases outside gene matches: 2. Germline values: CDR1 SQVTM, CDR2 ANQGSEA. DNA for the CDR3: TGCAGCTCGGGACAGGGGGCCTCCTACGAGCAGTACTTC. This gives the protein CSSGQGASYEQYF.

This chain connects TRBV2 to TRBJ2-1, with 16 bases aligning to TRBD2. Germline CDR1 reads SNHLY; CDR2 reads FYNNEI. The ends lost 6 bases at V and 6 bases at J; junction bases unmatched: 11. The CDR3 has 18 residues. The CDR3: CASRPSPGLAGGINEQFF. CDR3 nucleotides: TGTGCCAGCAGACCTTCACCGGGACTAGCGGGGGGGATCAATGAGCAGTTCTTC.

A remark on this clonotype: A much larger clone lies a single base off, so this may be a read error. V and J are TRBV7-3 and TRBJ2-5; either TRBD1 or TRBD2 may supply D (6 bases each). Germline CDR1 reads SGHTA; CDR2 reads FQGTGA. The CDR3 is 17 residues long. The CDR3 loop is CAGSLNGGRGAAEPQYF. Here the CDR3 DNA reads TGTGCCGGCAGCTTAAATGGGGGGCGAGGAGCTGCGGAGCCCCAGTACTTC.

This clonotype appeared many times. The chain combines TRBV2 with TRBJ2-7; 10 nucleotides match TRBD2. This CDR3 is built from 16 residues. The germline CDR1 and CDR2 sequences are SNHLY and FYNNEI. With V trimmed by 6 bases and J by 0 bases, 8 bases remained unmatched. The CDR3 spells CASSGGLARSSYEQYF. For the CDR3, the DNA is TGTGCCAGCAGCGGGGGACTAGCGAGGAGCTCCTACGAGCAGTACTTC.

This clonotype has ten or more counts. CDR3 protein: CASSQAILGEKLFF. The CDR3 nucleotides read TGCGCCAGCAGCCAGGCTATCCTGGGTGAAAAACTGTTTTTT. The V and J genes are TRBV4-1 and TRBJ1-4; D unclear. CDR1 and CDR2 from the germline V gene are MGHRA and YSYEKL. The CDR3 consists of 14 residues. V was trimmed by 3 bases and J by 7 bases, leaving 12 bases between them.

Comments on this clonotype: With a much larger clone just one base away, this may be a read error. The rearrangement links TRBV5-1 to TRBJ1-1; D uncertain. The CDR3 is 13 amino acids. Trimming removed 7 bases at V and 1 base at J, with 11 bases between. CDR1 is SGHRS and CDR2 is YFSETQ in the germline V gene. CDR3 in DNA: TGCGCCAGCGGCTCCTCACAGAACACTGAAGCTTTCTTT. Protein: CASGSSQNTEAFF.

This clonotype was seen at least ten times. The chain carries TRBV7-2 and TRBJ2-7; D possibly corresponds to TRBD1 (5 bases). Germline CDR1 is SGHTA and CDR2 is FQGNSA. V shed 5 bases and J shed 0 bases, with 11 bases lying between them. The CDR3 length is 14 residues. In DNA form, the CDR3 reads TGTGCCAGCAGCCCCCAGGGCCACTCCTACGAGCAGTACTTC. As protein: CASSPQGHSYEQYF.

With respect to this clonotype: It may be a read error: a sequence one base away is much more abundant. The V and J genes are TRBV20-1 and TRBJ2-7, with D possibly being TRBD1 or TRBD2 (6 bases each). The CDR3 length is 14 residues. Germline CDR1 DFQATT, CDR2 SNEGSKA (reference sequence). Trimming left V 5 bases short and J 7 bases short, with 21 bases between. DNA for the CDR3: TGCAGTGCTGGAGGGGGTTCTTCCGCTCCGGAGCAGTACTTC. It yields the protein CSAGGGSSAPEQYF.